Sequencing of this T cell receptor beta chain was carried out in a study of beta chain features in type 1 diabetes. For the study at large: Age, gender and cell yields were similar between patients and healthy donors. The study examined around 98,000,000 sorted cells across all samples.

About this clone itself: The antigen is unknown.

As every portion of the isolated RNA was reverse transcribed, the sequencing read expressed TCRB transcripts. The protocol was immunoSEQ multiplex PCR, while the TCRdb copy is restricted to in-frame clones and leaves out a portion. In the table there are under 20,000 clones, less than 50% of which are singletons. Study-wide results and limits: Within each of all four CD4+ subsets, Type 1 diabetes patients had TCRB CDR3s that were moderately but significantly shorter.

Trimming stripped 2 bases from V and 5 bases from J, with 12 bases between. The length of the CDR3 is 14 residues. Germline-derived CDR1 and CDR2 are SNHLY and FYNNEI. The chain has TRBV2 and TRBJ1-2, with D perhaps TRBD1 (5 bases). The sequence derives from a woman aged 40-49 years in good health. The sequenced sample was stem cell memory CD4+ T cells from blood. In DNA, the CDR3 is TGTGCCAGCAGTGAATATTGGCAGGGATATGGCTACACCTTC. This sequence encodes CASSEYWQGYGYTF. Full variable domain (missing parts from reference TRBV2 and TRBJ1-2): EPEVTQTPSHQVTQMGQEVILRCVPISNHLYFYWYRQILGQKVEFLVSFYNNEISEKSEIFDDQFSVERPDGSNFTLKIRSTKLEDSAMYFCASSEYWQGYGYTFGSGTRLTVV.